This TCR beta chain stems from a study of Ad26.COV2.S vaccination and SARS-CoV-2 variants. Study-level background: Enrollment placed the donor in the COV1001 Ad26.COV2.S trial arm.

Sequencing was performed with immunoSEQ multiplex PCR; in TCRdb, only in-frame clones are kept and a portion is missing. The top ten clones hold 2% to 2.5% of a sample with more than 300,000 clones, around 85% of them seen once. Findings and limits, study-wide: Analyses that measured TCR breadth and depth may have underestimated total T cell responses. Recipients given vaccine exceeded placebo recipients in spike-specific TCR breadth. Spike-specific responses of CD8+ and CD4+ T cells were reported to display substantial breadth after vaccination.

The treatment: around 19 received Ad26.COV2.S at low or high dose, single or two shots; 5 received placebo; per-sample allocation not given. The samples were gathered on day 63 after the first injection of vaccine or placebo. In the case of this clone: Antigen: not known.

The CDR3 totals 16 residues. V was pared by 5 bases and J by 2 bases, with 7 bases of the junction left unmatched. Germline V gives CDR1 SGHNT, CDR2 YENEEA. The material sequenced was peripheral blood, taken in a trial of Ad26.COV2.S vaccine versus placebo. The clonotype was recovered from a person aged 18-60 years who received the Ad26.COV2.S COVID-19 vaccine or a placebo. The chain joins TRBV11-3 to TRBJ2-1; 9 bases map to TRBD2. For the CDR3, the DNA is TGTGCCAGCAGCCGTAGCGGGGGCCCAACCTACAATGAGCAGTTCTTC. Translation: CASSRSGGPTYNEQFF.